Sequencing of this T cell receptor (beta chain) was carried out in a study of naive and memory T cell subsets. The CDR3 is made up of 17 amino acids. With V trimmed by 0 bases and J by 0 bases, 1 base remained unmatched. Germline V gene lookup returns CDR1 LGHDT and CDR2 YNNKEL (reference sequence). A few counts support this clonotype. The beta constant-region primer was an equimolar mix of two oligonucleotides covering TRBC1 and TRBC2. The ligated cDNA underwent four PCR rounds using SP2 and nested alpha and beta constant-region primers. TCRdb called the UMI-ligation and nested PCR reads again in MiXCR, with one record for every CDR3 protein. The sample lists some 100,000 distinct CDR3 sequences, 5.5% to 8.5% occurring once.

The V and J genes are TRBV3-1 and TRBJ2-6; TRBD2 matches 8 bases. The source material was central memory CD4+ T cells from blood. This TCR derives from a human donor in good health. CDR3 region: CASSQDLAGSGANVLTF. The CDR3 DNA follows: TGTGCCAGCAGCCAAGATCTAGCGGGCTCTGGGGCCAACGTCCTGACTTTC.